This TCR beta chain was retrieved from a study of T cells expressing NK-cell markers. Looking at the study overall: Seven HCMV-seropositive donors and one seronegative donor made up the eight sequenced donors. Regarding the study as a whole: A handful of donors' CD3+CD56-NKG2C+ cells were dominated by the same clonotypes. In 6 or 7 donors, dominant NKG2C+ clonotypes were roughly 1.0-8% of CD8+ T cells.

TCR beta cDNA was made by 5'RACE template switching with UMIs. TCRdb reprocessed the 5' RACE reads and reports one entry per CDR3 protein, with no DNA. This sample's table reports about 170,000 distinct CDR3 sequences. Looked up from germline, CDR1 is SNHLY and CDR2 is FYNNEI. CDR3 size: 15 residues. In terms of frequency, this clonotype is medium-sized. Its target is unknown. This TCR derives from a man aged 18-75 years in good health. The sample comprised blood T cells: a sorted CD56 or NKG2C T cell subset, CD4+ or CD8+ T cells, or bulk PBMC T cells (not recorded which). The chain employs TRBV2 and TRBJ1-3; the D call of TRBD1 rests on TCRdb alone, since no DNA is present to check it. The chain's CDR3 is CASSGGLTPGNTIYF.